These 21 T cell receptor beta chains originate from one sample sequenced in a study of cytomegalovirus exposure and HLA in healthy donors. Use of 60 Vbeta and 13 Jbeta primers characterized the PCR. The repertoire was sequenced with immunoSEQ multiplex PCR; TCRdb's copy has only in-frame clones and lacks some. The data show about 98,000 clones, 55% to 80% seen once. Sequenced: PBMCs. The receptors shown here come from a female donor in good health and CMV-seronegative.

The J gene is TRBJ2-3, the V gene TRBV7-6; D possibly corresponds to TRBD2 (6 bases). The germline V gene encodes CDR1 SGHVS and CDR2 FNYEAQ. Trimming removed 0 bases at V and 6 bases at J, with 7 bases between. CDR3 length: 13 residues. The chain's CDR3 is CASSLASGDTQYF. The CDR3 nucleotides read TGTGCCAGCAGCTTAGCTAGCGGCGATACGCAGTATTTT. Supplemented by reference TRBV7-6 and TRBJ2-3, the full variable domain reads GAGVSQSPRYKVTKRGQDVALRCDPISGHVSLYWYRQALGQGPEFLTYFNYEAQQDKSGLPNDRFSAERPEGSISTLTIQRTEQRDSAMYRCASSLASGDTQYFGPGTRLTVL.

As regards this clone: In the same sample, other DNA sequences code for this CDR3. The chain carries TRBV6-5 and TRBJ2-3; the match to TRBD1 covers 10 bases. The V gene's germline CDR1 is MNHEY and CDR2 SVGAGI. The CDR3 is made up of 16 amino acids. J gave up 3 bases and V 0 bases, and 3 bases lay outside the gene matches. CDR3 coding DNA: TGTGCCAGCAGTTACTCGGGGGGACAGGGGACAGATACGCAGTATTTT. Amino acids: CASSYSGGQGTDTQYF.

The chain joins TRBV5-4 to TRBJ2-2; TRBD2 matches at 13 bases. The CDR3 runs 15 residues. CDR1 and CDR2 from the germline V gene are SGHNT and YYREEE (reference sequence). V gave up 5 bases and J gave up 4 bases; unmatched junction bases: 2. The chain's CDR3 is CASSWTSGSTGELFF. The CDR3 DNA reads TGTGCCAGCAGTTGGACTAGCGGGAGCACCGGGGAGCTGTTTTTT.

V usage is TRBV28 and J usage is TRBJ1-1, with TRBD1 as a possible D gene (5 bases). The V end lost 3 bases, the J end lost 3 bases, and 14 bases lay between the germline ends. Germline values: CDR1 MDHEN, CDR2 SYDVKM. The CDR3 extends over 15 amino acids. CDR3: CASSFRGKGYTEAFF. The CDR3, as DNA: TGTGCCAGCAGTTTTCGGGGGAAGGGGTACACTGAAGCTTTCTTT.

The table lists this clone with a few counts. The chain links TRBV19 to TRBJ1-1; TRBD1 matches at 7 bases. Germline V CDR1 and CDR2: LNHDA, SQIVND (reference sequence). The length of the CDR3 is 12 residues. Trimming took 11 bases from V and 1 from J; bases not matched to a gene: 4. In DNA, the CDR3 is TGTGCCGTGACAGGGTGGAACACTGAAGCTTTCTTT. This codes for CAVTGWNTEAFF.

V gene TRBV7-9 combines with J gene TRBJ2-7; 12 bases fit TRBD2. Trimming removed 3 bases from V and 5 bases from J; junction bases left unmatched: 14. The CDR3 is 18 amino acids. The germline V gene has CDR1 SEHNR and CDR2 FQNEAQ (reference sequence). Here the CDR3 reads CASSFGGTSGFGGDEQYF. CDR3 coding DNA: TGTGCCAGCAGCTTTGGGGGGACTAGCGGGTTTGGTGGTGACGAGCAGTACTTC.

The chain employs TRBV5-3 and TRBJ1-2, with TRBD1 matching 8 bases. TRBV5-3 is filed as an ORF, its function uncertain. The V and J ends lost 3 bases and 5 bases, in that order; junction bases with no gene match: 6. The CDR3 totals 14 residues. The CDR3 region is CARSWGTGLYGYTF. CDR3 bases: TGTGCCAGAAGCTGGGGGACAGGTCTTTATGGCTACACCTTC.

J is TRBJ2-6 and V is TRBV27, with 8 positions matching TRBD1. The CDR3 sequence is 19 residues long. With V trimmed by 3 bases and J by 0 bases, 10 bases remained unmatched. Germline loops: CDR1 MNHEY, CDR2 SMNVEV (reference sequence). CDR3 protein: CASSLLPGQVPSGANVLTF. DNA of the CDR3: TGTGCCAGCAGTTTGTTACCGGGACAGGTACCCTCTGGGGCCAACGTCCTGACTTTC.

The CDR3 nucleotides read TGCAGCGTTACCGGGACTCAGAGCTCCTACAATGAGCAGTTCTTC. It encodes CSVTGTQSSYNEQFF. V is TRBV29-1 and J is TRBJ2-1; TRBD2 is a possible D gene (6 bases). The CDR3 totals 15 residues. Trimming pared 5 bases from V and 0 bases from J, leaving 14 bases between. Per the germline V gene, CDR1 is SQVTM and CDR2 is ANQGSEA.

The V and J genes are TRBV2 and TRBJ2-5; TRBD2 matches at 7 bases. The CDR3 has 15 residues. Germline assignment: CDR1 SNHLY and CDR2 FYNNEI. The ends lost 3 bases at V and 6 bases at J; junction bases unmatched: 10. CDR3 sequence reads: CASSEMGGESQTQYF. The CDR3 DNA reads as TGTGCCAGCAGTGAGATGGGGGGGGAGAGTCAGACCCAGTACTTC.

V is TRBV6-5 and J is TRBJ1-1; D might be TRBD1 (6 bases). Germline-derived CDR1 and CDR2 are MNHEY and SVGAGI. The V and J ends lost 5 bases and 2 bases respectively, with 12 bases between them. The CDR3 covers 14 residues. CDR3 nucleotide sequence: TGTGCCAGCAGTAAAGGACAGCCTAACACTGAAGCTTTCTTT. This encodes CASSKGQPNTEAFF.

In this sample, this clone turned up many times. The rearrangement joins TRBV4-3 to TRBJ1-2, with 9 nucleotides matching TRBD1. Germline V gene sequence: CDR1 LGHNA, CDR2 YSLEER. J was trimmed by 4 bases and V by 4 bases; bases with no gene match: 7. The CDR3 contains 15 residues. In DNA form, the CDR3 reads TGCGCCAGCAGCCCCGCAACAGGGGGCGGCTATGGCTACACCTTC. It translates to CASSPATGGGYGYTF.

Of note for this clone: This sample includes further DNA sequences coding for the same CDR3. This chain links TRBV19 with TRBJ1-3, with D maybe TRBD1 (6 bases). This CDR3 region has 15 residues. Per germline, CDR1 LNHDA and CDR2 SQIVND (reference sequence). Trimming removed 6 bases from V and 0 bases from J, with 12 bases in between. The CDR3 sequence: CASSPTGSSGNTIYF. CDR3 coding DNA: TGTGCCAGTAGCCCAACAGGGAGCTCTGGAAACACCATATATTTT. Using reference TRBV19 and TRBJ1-3 for the parts outside the CDR3, the full variable domain is DGGITQSPKYLFRKEGQNVTLSCEQNLNHDAMYWYRQDPGQGLRLIYYSQIVNDFQKGDIAEGYSVSREKKESFPLTVTSAQKNPTAFYLCASSPTGSSGNTIYFGEGSWLTVV.

V and J are TRBV2 and TRBJ1-5; TRBD1 aligns across 12 bases. The CDR3 runs to 14 residues. With V trimmed by 7 bases and J by 6 bases, 4 bases remained unmatched. Germline-derived CDR1 and CDR2 are SNHLY and FYNNEI. In DNA form, the CDR3 reads TGTGCCAGCATGGGACAGGGGGCAGGTCAGCCCCAGCATTTT. Translated: CASMGQGAGQPQHF.

The chain combines TRBV4-3 with TRBJ2-7; TRBD1 matches at 7 bases. The ends lost 0 bases at V and 3 bases at J; junction bases unmatched: 2. The CDR3 sequence is 14 residues long. CDR1 and CDR2 from the germline V gene are LGHNA and YSLEER. The CDR3 is CASSQDRQGYEQYF. The CDR3 nucleotides read TGCGCCAGCAGCCAAGATCGACAGGGCTACGAGCAGTACTTC.

The V gene is TRBV13, the J gene TRBJ1-5; D is uncertain. The V gene's germline CDR1 is PRHDT and CDR2 FYEKMQ (reference sequence). CDR3 size: 13 residues. V was pared by 5 bases and J by 4 bases, with 9 bases between. The CDR3 region has the DNA TGTGCCAGCAGCCCGCGTCCGAATCAGCCCCAGCATTTT. Translation gives CASSPRPNQPQHF.

V gene TRBV7-2 combines with J gene TRBJ1-1; possibly TRBD1 for D (6 bases). Germline assignment: CDR1 SGHTA and CDR2 FQGNSA. The length of the CDR3 is 13 residues. The ends were cut back, 3 bases at V and 4 bases at J, with 9 bases in the middle. This CDR3 is CASSFSRGTEAFF. As DNA, the CDR3 is TGTGCCAGCAGCTTTTCCAGGGGCACTGAAGCTTTCTTT.

This rearrangement joins TRBV27 to TRBJ2-3; the match to TRBD1 covers 7 bases. This CDR3 has 14 amino acids. Losses at the gene ends were 2 bases for V and 10 bases for J; bases not matched to a gene: 9. Germline V lookup: CDR1 MNHEY, CDR2 SMNVEV (reference sequence). CDR3 coding DNA: TGTGCCAGCAGTTTACCGGTCGGACAGGCGCCGCAGTATTTT. Its protein product is CASSLPVGQAPQYF.

The chain couples TRBV28 to TRBJ1-2; TRBD1 aligns across 8 bases. The CDR3 length is 15 residues. Germline V gives CDR1 MDHEN, CDR2 SYDVKM. The V and J ends lost 6 bases and 1 base, in that order; junction bases with no gene match: 7. CDR3 protein: CASSSAGGLNYGYTF. In DNA, the CDR3 is TGTGCCAGCAGCTCCGCAGGGGGCCTTAACTATGGCTACACCTTC.

This clone was counted only a few times. V and J are TRBV30 and TRBJ2-1; TRBD2 agrees at 7 bases. Germline V gives CDR1 GTSNPN, CDR2 SVGIG (reference sequence). The CDR3 has 17 residues. Trimming cost V 4 bases and J 0 bases; bases outside gene matches: 12. CDR3 sequence reads: CAWNGGEGQSSYNEQFF. In nucleotides, the CDR3 is TGTGCCTGGAACGGAGGGGAGGGTCAGTCCTCCTACAATGAGCAGTTCTTC.

The J gene is TRBJ2-1, the V gene TRBV7-2; 9 nucleotides align to TRBD1. Per the germline V gene, CDR1 is SGHTA and CDR2 is FQGNSA. This CDR3 has 14 amino acids. V lost 5 bases, J lost 4 bases, and 3 bases stayed unmatched. For the CDR3, the DNA is TGTGCCAGCAGCAGGGACAGGGAATACAATGAGCAGTTCTTC. This translates into CASSRDREYNEQFF.